Listed below are T cell receptor beta chains from one sample, sequenced in a study of identical twins. TCRdb fed the 5' RACE reads into MiXCR, producing one record per CDR3 protein. The repertoire holds roughly 690,000 distinct CDR3 sequences, roughly 6.2% seen once, with around 2% in the top ten. The sample was naive T cells sorted from blood. The source is a man between 18 and 29 years old in good health. Each CDR3 is given with its conserved first and last residue. The order of the fields is clone size, V gene, D gene, J gene, CDR3 protein, CDR3 DNA. D genes are given only for firm matches. The size field is filled for only some rows; it gives once, few, many or a size class.

few	TRBV19	NA	TRBJ2-1	CASTLLPGSGEQFF	TGTGCCAGTACCCTCCTTCCAGGGAGTGGTGAGCAGTTCTTC
many	TRBV7-8	TRBD2	TRBJ2-7	CASSLVGLETEQYF	TGTGCCAGCAGCTTAGTAGGACTAGAAACCGAGCAGTACTTC
few	TRBV3-1	NA	TRBJ2-1	CASSQETTYNEQFF	TGTGCCAGCAGCCAAGAGACTACATACAATGAGCAGTTCTTC
many	TRBV6-2/TRBV6-3	TRBD2	TRBJ2-3	CASGVSLAGGPGTQYF	TGTGCCAGCGGAGTCAGTCTAGCGGGAGGGCCTGGTACGCAGTATTTT
few	TRBV3-1	NA	TRBJ1-1	CASSLSPTGANTEAFF	TGTGCCAGCAGTCTCTCCCCGACTGGCGCGAACACTGAAGCTTTCTTT
few	TRBV5-1	TRBD1	TRBJ1-2	CASSLGTTGNYGYTF	TGCGCCAGCAGCTTGGGAACGACAGGGAACTATGGCTACACCTTC
NA	TRBV3-1	TRBD1	TRBJ1-2	CASSPRQGFGYTF	TGTGCCAGCAGCCCCCGACAGGGGTTCGGCTACACCTTC
few	TRBV20-1	NA	TRBJ2-7	CSVNPRGGEQYF	TGCAGTGTTAACCCAAGGGGCGGCGAGCAGTACTTC
few	TRBV14	NA	TRBJ2-1	CASSQEEGLASTYNEQFF	TGTGCCAGCAGCCAAGAGGAGGGTCTAGCAAGTACCTACAATGAGCAGTTCTTC
many	TRBV6-2/TRBV6-3	NA	TRBJ2-7	CASTDSRAEQYF	TGTGCCAGCACGGATTCAAGGGCCGAGCAGTACTTC
many	TRBV28	TRBD2	TRBJ2-1	CASNAGGRNEQFF	TGTGCCAGCAATGCGGGAGGACGTAATGAGCAGTTCTTC
few	TRBV5-6	TRBD2	TRBJ2-1	CASSLMSSSGGNEQFF	TGTGCCAGCAGCTTGATGTCGTCTAGCGGGGGCAATGAGCAGTTCTTC
many	TRBV20-1	TRBD2	TRBJ2-1	CSPGTSGSYNEQFF	TGCAGTCCCGGGACTAGCGGATCCTACAATGAGCAGTTCTTC
many	TRBV5-1	TRBD1	TRBJ2-7	CASSLMGQAPLRSYEQYF	TGCGCCAGCAGCCTGATGGGACAGGCACCCTTAAGGTCCTACGAGCAGTACTTC
few	TRBV7-3	TRBD2	TRBJ2-1	CASSLAGTSPYNEQFF	TGTGCCAGCAGCTTAGCCGGGACTAGCCCCTACAATGAGCAGTTCTTC
many	TRBV7-9	TRBD2	TRBJ2-7	CASSPTGLALHEQYF	TGTGCCAGCAGCCCGACCGGACTAGCTCTCCACGAGCAGTACTTC
many	TRBV6-5	NA	TRBJ2-6	CASSYLVRSSGANVLTF	TGTGCCAGCAGTTACCTAGTCCGGAGCTCTGGGGCCAACGTCCTGACTTTC
NA	TRBV29-1	NA	TRBJ2-3	CSVVGWSTDTQYF	TGCAGCGTTGTTGGATGGAGCACAGATACGCAGTATTTT
many	TRBV6-1	NA	TRBJ1-6	CAVQATHLYNSPLHF	TGTGCCGTACAAGCGACGCATCTCTATAATTCACCCCTCCACTTT
NA	TRBV1	NA	TRBJ1-1	CTSSQRQGGNTEAFF	TGCACCAGCAGCCAACGACAGGGAGGGAACACTGAAGCTTTCTTT
many	TRBV12-3/TRBV12-4	TRBD1	TRBJ2-1	CASSLVSWTGEQFF	TGTGCCAGCAGTTTAGTTAGCTGGACAGGGGAGCAGTTCTTC
many	TRBV15	NA	TRBJ2-5	CATSRDSGQETQYF	TGTGCCACCAGCAGAGACTCAGGCCAAGAGACCCAGTACTTC
many	TRBV20-1	NA	TRBJ2-5	CSAISPGTPQETQYF	TGCAGTGCTATAAGTCCCGGGACTCCACAAGAGACCCAGTACTTC
few	TRBV12-3/TRBV12-4	NA	TRBJ2-3	CASSLTSGFSTDTQYF	TGTGCCAGCAGTTTGACTTCAGGGTTTTCCACAGATACGCAGTATTTT
once	TRBV6-2/TRBV6-3	NA	TRBJ2-3	CASSWWESGTDTQYF	TGTGCCAGCAGTTGGTGGGAGTCGGGCACAGATACGCAGTATTTT
NA	TRBV7-6	NA	TRBJ2-3	CASSKEQGSLSTDTQYF	TGTGCCAGCAGCAAAGAACAGGGCTCCCTGAGCACAGATACGCAGTATTTT
NA	TRBV18	NA	TRBJ1-1	CASSPLSGRKNTEAFF	TGTGCCAGCTCACCACTTAGTGGCCGAAAGAACACTGAAGCTTTCTTT
many	TRBV20-1	TRBD2	TRBJ2-7	CSASSFSGRYEQYF	TGCAGTGCTAGCTCCTTTAGCGGGAGATACGAGCAGTACTTC
few	TRBV9	NA	TRBJ2-1	CASSVGSPGYNEQFF	TGTGCCAGCAGCGTCGGGAGCCCTGGATACAATGAGCAGTTCTTC
NA	TRBV6-1	NA	TRBJ2-6	CASSIRDVRGANVLTF	TGTGCCAGCAGCATCCGAGACGTGCGCGGGGCCAACGTCCTGACTTTC
many	TRBV6-1	NA	TRBJ2-3	CASSETFGDTQYF	TGTGCCAGCAGTGAAACTTTCGGGGATACGCAGTATTTT
NA	TRBV20-1	NA	TRBJ2-3	CSARDGAGSPTDTQYF	TGCAGTGCTAGAGATGGGGCGGGATCCCCCACAGATACGCAGTATTTT
many	TRBV27	NA	TRBJ2-3	CASSPIGGINRDTQYF	TGTGCCAGCAGCCCCATAGGAGGGATCAACCGGGATACGCAGTATTTT
many	TRBV4-1	NA	TRBJ1-2	CASSQDSYGYTF	TGCGCCAGCAGCCAAGACAGCTATGGCTACACCTTC
NA	TRBV9	NA	TRBJ1-6	CASSVNQGHSPLHF	TGTGCCAGCAGCGTAAACCAGGGGCACTCACCCCTCCACTTT
NA	TRBV5-1	TRBD2	TRBJ2-1	CASRSRTSGRVPHNEQFF	TGCGCCAGCAGGTCCCGGACTAGCGGGAGGGTTCCCCACAATGAGCAGTTCTTC
few	TRBV18	NA	TRBJ2-7	CASSPSGEPYEQYF	TGTGCCAGCTCACCTAGCGGAGAACCCTACGAGCAGTACTTC